This TCR beta chain was recovered during a study of cytomegalovirus exposure and HLA in healthy donors (dated by TCRdb to 2015 to 2018). The study in broad terms: According to a later analysis, one platform produced both the roughly 130 validation repertoires and the approximately 660 repertoires of the first cohort. To predict cytomegalovirus infection status, the study combined high-throughput TCR immunosequencing, statistical association of individual TCRs with disease status, and machine learning. The study was designed to test whether signatures of past pathogen exposure could be identified by cataloging public T cell receptors. Along with the approximately 700-subject first cohort, a separate validation cohort of around 110 different subjects was used. General findings and caveats noted by the study authors: While some public TCRs were present in many individuals, most TCR sequences turned up only very rarely across donors. The authors suggested that the approach could potentially be extended to other disease states and immunological phenotypes. The study listed 164 TCR beta chains as associated with cytomegalovirus. A later analysis found that TCRs clustered in the first cohort also tended to co-occur in the 95 to 150 validation repertoires, with 94% of cluster scores above 0. A later analysis had no HLA typing for the validation cohort, so co-occurrence there was scored across all 130 or so repertoires. Three of the identified cytomegalovirus-associated TCR beta chains were confirmed in vitro to be specific for cytomegalovirus antigens. Cytomegalovirus status was reported to be diagnosed by the classifier with high specificity and sensitivity in both the original and validation cohorts.

At the junction V is shortened by 3 bases and J by 4 bases; bases outside the gene matches: 2. CDR3 length: 14 amino acids, cysteine to phenylalanine. Only the CDR3 region is kept as DNA, spanning 42 bases read in frame from base 1. The germline V gene supplies CDR1 SGHRS and CDR2 YFSETQ. Separate from the approximately 700-subject first cohort, the validation cohort of roughly 110 subjects was the group to which the donors belonged. To prepare the library, the immunoSEQ multiplex PCR assay was applied. Per the original workflow: To diagnose cytomegalovirus status from the catalog of TCR beta chain sequences, a statistical classification framework was built. The clones in this table, taken by TCRdb from immuneACCESS, are in-frame only. Not every clone is retained; where verified, under half of the shortfall comes from an unresolved V gene, and the cause of the rest is unknown. Clonal size and the V and J genes are those of that table, whereas D and trimming came from the DNA. Across this sample there are about 130,000 clones, with 75% to 90% seen only once. The ten largest clones represent around 1.1% of the sample.

A word on this clone: Its target antigen remains unknown. No much larger clone exists at a distance of one base, and base qualities are not known.

The rearranged segments are TRBV5-1 and TRBJ1-5; TRBD1 agrees with 9 junctional bases. The TCR was taken from a woman aged 18-29 years in good health and CMV-seronegative. Sequencing was done on a sample of PBMCs. This receptor carries the CDR3 CASSSTGGNQPQHF. The sequenced DNA: TGCGCCAGCAGCTCGACAGGGGGAAATCAGCCCCAGCATTTT.